The rows below give T cell receptor beta chains drawn from one sample of a study of beta chain features in type 1 diabetes. Repertoires were generated with immunoSEQ multiplex PCR, while TCRdb's copy carries only in-frame clones and drops some. In the table there are 350,000 to 400,000 clones, around 12% of which are singletons. Sequencing was done on a sample of naive CD4+ T cells from blood. These receptors all stem from a woman under 30 with type 1 diabetes. CDR3s include the opening cysteine and the closing phenylalanine or tryptophan. A D gene is named only where the DNA matches it firmly. Not every row has a clone size; where given, it reads once, few, many or a size class.

clone_size | d_call | j_call | v_call | cdr3_aa | cdr3_nt
few | TRBD2 | TRBJ2-3 | TRBV14 | CASSQDLTSGRGDTQYF | TGTGCCAGCAGCCAAGATCTGACTAGCGGGAGGGGAGATACGCAGTATTTT
. | . | TRBJ2-1 | TRBV11-2 | CASSSLGLRTLSSYNEQFF | TGTGCCAGCAGCTCTCTGGGACTCCGCACCCTCAGCTCCTACAATGAGCAGTTCTTC
. | TRBD1 | TRBJ2-7 | TRBV18 | CASSPRTGWDEQYF | TGTGCCAGCTCACCACGGACAGGTTGGGACGAGCAGTACTTC
few | . | TRBJ2-3 | TRBV7-9 | CASSLVYTDTQYF | TGTGCCAGCAGCTTAGTCTACACAGATACGCAGTATTTT
few | . | TRBJ1-5 | TRBV7-2 | CASSLAGAQPQHF | TGTGCCAGCAGCTTGGCAGGGGCCCAGCCCCAGCATTTT
. | . | TRBJ2-2 | TRBV30 | CRWGRHTGELFF | TGTCGATGGGGCAGACACACCGGGGAGCTGTTTTTT
. | . | TRBJ2-1 | TRBV27 | CASSFVLTGVSEQFF | TGTGCCAGCAGTTTTGTTCTAACGGGAGTGAGTGAGCAGTTCTTC
. | . | TRBJ1-1 | TRBV19 | CASITANTEAFF | TGTGCCAGTATAACAGCCAACACTGAAGCTTTCTTT
. | TRBD2 | TRBJ2-2 | TRBV29-1 | CSVGTSGGEVAGELFF | TGCAGCGTGGGGACTAGCGGGGGGGAAGTTGCCGGGGAGCTGTTTTTT
. | TRBD1 | TRBJ2-3 | TRBV19 | CASSVQGAGWDTQYF | TGTGCCAGTAGTGTCCAGGGGGCAGGATGGGATACGCAGTATTTT
. | . | TRBJ2-3 | TRBV11-2 | CASSLLGDTQYF | TGTGCCAGCAGCTTACTAGGAGATACGCAGTATTTT
few | . | TRBJ1-1 | TRBV5-6 | CASSLLAMNTEAFF | TGTGCCAGCAGCTTGCTGGCCATGAACACTGAAGCTTTCTTT
few | TRBD2 | TRBJ2-1 | TRBV2 | CASSDLVRSGRGDNEQFF | TGTGCCAGCAGCGATCTAGTACGTAGCGGGAGAGGGGACAATGAGCAGTTCTTC
. | . | TRBJ2-7 | TRBV5-1 | CASSFSDSTYEQYF | TGCGCCAGCAGCTTCTCGGACAGTACCTACGAGCAGTACTTC
. | . | TRBJ1-1 | TRBV11-3 | CASSPRDTEAFF | TGTGCCAGCAGCCCCCGGGACACTGAAGCTTTCTTT
few | TRBD1 | TRBJ2-1 | TRBV7-9 | CASSLGQGVGEQFF | TGTGCCAGCAGCTTGGGACAGGGTGTAGGTGAGCAGTTCTTC
once | TRBD2 | TRBJ2-3 | TRBV9 | CASSAAGLGTDTQYF | TGTGCCAGCAGCGCGGCGGGACTAGGTACAGATACGCAGTATTTT
. | . | TRBJ1-4 | TRBV5-6 | CASSLVGVAEKLFF | TGTGCCAGCAGCTTGGTGGGAGTGGCAGAAAAACTGTTTTTT
few | TRBD1 | TRBJ1-1 | TRBV29-1 | CSVRTGSGNTEAFF | TGCAGCGTTCGGACAGGGTCCGGGAACACTGAAGCTTTCTTT
. | TRBD1 | TRBJ2-5 | TRBV19 | CASRHSGTGETQYF | TGTGCCAGTCGTCATTCGGGGACAGGAGAGACCCAGTACTTC
. | TRBD2 | TRBJ2-5 | TRBV7-3 | CASSSGLAGETQYF | TGTGCCAGCAGCTCGGGTCTAGCGGGAGAGACCCAGTACTTC
. | . | TRBJ2-1 | TRBV7-2 | CASSLGWANNEQFF | TGTGCCAGCAGCTTAGGGTGGGCAAACAATGAGCAGTTCTTC
few | . | TRBJ2-3 | TRBV18 | CASSSGADTQYF | TGTGCCAGCTCATCTGGGGCGGATACGCAGTATTTT
. | TRBD1 | TRBJ2-7 | TRBV19 | CASSPSGQDEQYF | TGTGCCAGTAGTCCATCCGGACAGGACGAGCAGTACTTC
few | TRBD2 | TRBJ2-5 | TRBV7-2 | CASNRGVLWQETQYF | TGTGCCAGCAACCGGGGGGTCCTGTGGCAAGAGACCCAGTACTTC
. | . | TRBJ2-4 | TRBV4-3 | CASSQDRLAKNIQYF | TGCGCCAGCAGCCAAGATAGACTAGCCAAAAACATTCAGTACTTC
few | . | TRBJ2-3 | TRBV30 | CAWSVQDTDTQYF | TGTGCCTGGAGTGTCCAGGACACAGATACGCAGTATTTT
few | . | TRBJ2-1 | TRBV10-3 | CAISDLTGLNNEQFF | TGTGCCATCAGTGACTTGACAGGACTCAACAATGAGCAGTTCTTC
few | . | TRBJ1-1 | TRBV6-6 | CASSHRGQNTEAFF | TGTGCCAGCTCCCACCGGGGACAGAACACTGAAGCTTTCTTT
few | . | TRBJ1-5 | TRBV11-2 | CASSLERATAYQPQHF | TGTGCCAGCAGCTTAGAGCGGGCGACCGCTTATCAGCCCCAGCATTTT
. | . | TRBJ2-7 | TRBV11-1 | CASSLEPSGSPYEQYF | TGTGCCAGCAGCTTAGAACCTTCGGGTTCGCCCTACGAGCAGTACTTC
few | TRBD2 | TRBJ2-1 | TRBV7-3 | CASRLAGTGGEQFF | TGTGCCAGCAGGCTAGCGGGAACTGGGGGTGAGCAGTTCTTC
few | . | TRBJ1-2 | TRBV9 | CASSVGGQNYGYTF | TGTGCCAGCAGCGTAGGAGGACAGAACTATGGCTACACCTTC
. | . | TRBJ1-5 | TRBV28 | CASSNSRNQPQHF | TGTGCCAGCAGCAATTCCAGAAATCAGCCCCAGCATTTT
. | . | TRBJ1-1 | TRBV4-3 | CASSQDRGGTEAFF | TGCGCCAGCAGCCAAGATAGAGGGGGTACTGAAGCTTTCTTT
. | . | TRBJ1-1 | TRBV9 | CASGKNTEAFF | TGTGCCTCCGGGAAGAACACTGAAGCTTTCTTT
. | TRBD2 | TRBJ2-3 | TRBV19 | CASKSSGGDTQYF | TGTGCCAGTAAAAGCAGCGGGGGGGATACGCAGTATTTT
few | . | TRBJ1-1 | TRBV4-1 | CASNINLAEDRGTEAFF | TGCGCCAGCAATATAAATCTAGCCGAGGATCGAGGCACTGAAGCTTTCTTT
few | TRBD2 | TRBJ2-3 | TRBV4-3 | CASSKLAGTDTQYF | TGCGCCAGCAGCAAACTAGCGGGGACAGATACGCAGTATTTT
. | TRBD1 | TRBJ2-7 | TRBV27 | CASGQGDTYEQYF | TGTGCCAGTGGGCAGGGGGATACCTACGAGCAGTACTTC
few | TRBD2 | TRBJ2-1 | TRBV4-3 | CASSEQGLALNEQFF | TGCGCCAGCAGCGAGCAAGGACTAGCTCTCAATGAGCAGTTCTTC
few | . | TRBJ1-5 | TRBV7-2 | CASSNTGTTNQPQHF | TGTGCCAGCAGCAATACCGGGACAACAAATCAGCCCCAGCATTTT
. | TRBD1 | TRBJ1-2 | TRBV19 | CASRWTGNHGYTF | TGTGCCAGTAGGTGGACAGGGAACCATGGCTACACCTTC
few | TRBD1 | TRBJ2-2 | TRBV25-1 | CASSELSGQKAGELFF | TGTGCCAGCAGTGAGCTGTCGGGACAGAAAGCCGGGGAGCTGTTTTTT
few | . | TRBJ2-6 | TRBV29-1 | CSVIRDTGANVLTF | TGCAGCGTTATCAGGGACACTGGGGCCAACGTCCTGACTTTC
. | . | TRBJ2-6 | TRBV6-5 | CASLGGYSGANVLTF | TGTGCCAGCCTCGGCGGTTACTCTGGGGCCAACGTCCTGACTTTC
. | TRBD1 | TRBJ2-1 | TRBV11-2 | CASSTIRDRAYEQFF | TGTGCCAGCAGCACAATCAGGGACAGGGCTTATGAGCAGTTCTTC
. | TRBD1 | TRBJ2-7 | TRBV18 | CASSQGQGYEQYF | TGTGCCAGCTCACAAGGACAGGGCTACGAGCAGTACTTC
few | . | TRBJ1-1 | TRBV6-5 | CASSYWGEMNTEAFF | TGTGCCAGCAGTTACTGGGGGGAGATGAACACTGAAGCTTTCTTT
few | . | TRBJ1-2 | TRBV9 | CASSAGVSANYGYTF | TGTGCCAGCAGCGCAGGGGTCTCGGCTAACTATGGCTACACCTTC
. | TRBD2 | TRBJ2-1 | TRBV9 | CASSVGLAGGTSYNEQFF | TGTGCCAGCAGCGTAGGGCTAGCGGGGGGAACCTCCTACAATGAGCAGTTCTTC
. | . | TRBJ2-2 | TRBV9 | CASSVVSGTGELFF | TGTGCCAGCAGCGTAGTTTCCGGGACCGGGGAGCTGTTTTTT